The clone carrying this TCR beta chain has more than one count but fewer than ten. Its antigen is still unknown. Additional DNA sequences in this sample encode the identical CDR3. Expressed TCRB transcripts were sequenced, since all the RNA that had been isolated was reverse transcribed. Data came from immunoSEQ multiplex PCR; TCRdb stores just in-frame clones and leaves some out. The repertoire holds about 160,000 clones, with 50% to 70% as singletons. The sample is drawn from a study of beta chain features in type 1 diabetes. Study overall: Examination of sorted cells across all samples involved over 95 million cells. Study outcomes and limitations: Significant though moderate, a shortening of TCRB CDR3s appeared in all four CD4+ subsets of Type 1 diabetes patients.

The CDR3 contains 12 residues. Germline V gives CDR1 SQVTM, CDR2 ANQGSEA. V was trimmed by 2 bases and J by 4 bases, leaving 7 bases between them. The specimen was naive CD4+ T cells from blood. V is TRBV29-1 and J is TRBJ2-3, with a weak D call TRBD2 (5 bases). This receptor was taken from a man in his thirties or forties with type 1 diabetes. The CDR3 is CSVELAPDTQYF. The CDR3 DNA reads as TGCAGCGTTGAACTAGCTCCAGATACGCAGTATTTT.